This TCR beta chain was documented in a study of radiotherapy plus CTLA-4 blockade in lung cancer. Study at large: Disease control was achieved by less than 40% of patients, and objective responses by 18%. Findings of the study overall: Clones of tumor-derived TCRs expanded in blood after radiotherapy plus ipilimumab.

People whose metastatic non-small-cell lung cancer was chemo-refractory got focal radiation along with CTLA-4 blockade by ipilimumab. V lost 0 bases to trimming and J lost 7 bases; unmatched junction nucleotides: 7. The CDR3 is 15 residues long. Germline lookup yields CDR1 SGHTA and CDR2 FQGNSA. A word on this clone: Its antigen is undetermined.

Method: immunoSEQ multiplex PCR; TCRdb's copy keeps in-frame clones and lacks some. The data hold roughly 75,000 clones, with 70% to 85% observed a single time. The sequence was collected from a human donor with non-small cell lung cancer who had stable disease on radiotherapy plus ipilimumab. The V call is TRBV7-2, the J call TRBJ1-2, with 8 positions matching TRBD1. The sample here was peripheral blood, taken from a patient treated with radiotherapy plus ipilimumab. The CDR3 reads CASSLAVQGAGGYTF. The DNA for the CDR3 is TGTGCCAGCAGCTTAGCGGTTCAGGGGGCGGGTGGCTACACCTTC.